These T cell receptor beta chains were read from a single sample in a study of shared clonotypes between healthy human individuals. Sequenced by immunoSEQ multiplex PCR; TCRdb stores in-frame clones only, minus some. The repertoire holds some 740,000 clones, around 93% seen once, with 20% to 30% in the top ten. Sample: naive CD8+ T cells sorted from blood. The receptors originated from a man younger than 45 in good health. Each CDR3 is given with its conserved first and last residue. The order of the fields is CDR3 DNA, CDR3 protein, V gene, J gene, clone size, D gene. D genes are given only for firm matches. The listing skips clone size in some rows; elsewhere it reads once, few, many or a size class.

TGTGCCAGCCAAACAAGGGCGAACACTGAAGCTTTCTTT	CASQTRANTEAFF	TRBV13	TRBJ1-1	-	-
TGTGCCAGCAGTTTATTAGGAGACTACAATGAGCAGTTCTTC	CASSLLGDYNEQFF	TRBV27	TRBJ2-1	-	-
TGTGCCTGGAGTCCCGGGACAGGGGAAAATGGCTACACCTTC	CAWSPGTGENGYTF	TRBV30	TRBJ1-2	-	TRBD1
TGTGCCAGCAGCGTAGGTTCCAAGGCCGCGGATACGCAGTATTTT	CASSVGSKAADTQYF	TRBV9	TRBJ2-3	-	-
TGTGCCAGCAGCGCGAGCGGGAGACACGACTACGAGCAGTACTTC	CASSASGRHDYEQYF	TRBV9	TRBJ2-7	-	TRBD2
TGTGCCAGCAGTTTAGTCAGTCGAGATTTGGATACGCAGTATTTT	CASSLVSRDLDTQYF	TRBV27	TRBJ2-3	-	-
TGTGCCAGCAATCAGCGGGAATGGTACGAGCAGTACTTC	CASNQREWYEQYF	TRBV28	TRBJ2-7	-	TRBD2
TGTGCCAGCAGTTGGGCCGGGGAGCTGTTTTTT	CASSWAGELFF	TRBV5-4	TRBJ2-2	-	-
TGTGCCAGCAGTGTCTACACCGGGGAGCTGTTTTTT	CASSVYTGELFF	TRBV2	TRBJ2-2	-	-
TGTGCCAGCAGCGGGACAGGGGCGTGGAACGAGCAGTACTTC	CASSGTGAWNEQYF	TRBV5-6	TRBJ2-7	-	TRBD1
TGTGTCAGAAGCACGAGGACAGGGGATCAGCCCCAGCATTTT	CVRSTRTGDQPQHF	TRBV7-5	TRBJ1-5	-	-
TGTGCCAGCAGTCCGGATGGCGATGGCTACACCTTC	CASSPDGDGYTF	TRBV2	TRBJ1-2	few	-
TGTGCCAGCAGTTTATCAGGACTAGCGGGAGGGCTCCACGAGCAGTACTTC	CASSLSGLAGGLHEQYF	TRBV27	TRBJ2-7	-	TRBD2
TGTGCCAGCAGCCCCGGAGCGGAGACCTACAATGAGCAGTTCTTC	CASSPGAETYNEQFF	TRBV7-9	TRBJ2-1	-	-
TGTGCCAGCATCCCAACAGGAGCAACTAATGAAAAACTGTTTTTT	CASIPTGATNEKLFF	TRBV28	TRBJ1-4	once	-
TGTGCCAGCAGCGGGGACCGAAACGAGCAGTACTTC	CASSGDRNEQYF	TRBV9	TRBJ2-7	-	-
TGCGCCAGCAGCCAAGATTTACCCTCCGCAACTAATGAAAAACTGTTTTTT	CASSQDLPSATNEKLFF	TRBV4-3	TRBJ1-4	-	-
TGTGCCAGCAGTTTTTTACTGAACACTGAAGCTTTCTTT	CASSFLLNTEAFF	TRBV27	TRBJ1-1	-	-
TGTGCCAGCAGTGATCTCCCGGGGCGTGAGGCCTACGAGCAGTACTTC	CASSDLPGREAYEQYF	TRBV6-1	TRBJ2-7	once	-
TGCTCCCATTTGATTGCACCAGAAGAGACCCAGTACTTC	CSHLIAPEETQYF	TRBV29-1	TRBJ2-5	-	-
TGCGCCAGCAGTGGAAGATTGGGGCTAGCCAAAAACATTCAGTACTTC	CASSGRLGLAKNIQYF	TRBV10-2	TRBJ2-4	-	-
TGTGCCAGCAGCTCAGGGACCCCTGGAGGGCCCCAGCATTTT	CASSSGTPGGPQHF	TRBV13	TRBJ1-5	-	-
TGTGCCAGCATGTGGCGGGAGGACAGTACGTTTGAAGCTTTCTTT	CASMWREDSTFEAFF	TRBV2	TRBJ1-1	-	-
TGCAGTGCGGACGACAGCTACGAGCAGTACTTC	CSADDSYEQYF	TRBV20-1	TRBJ2-7	-	-
TGTGCCAGCAGCGTAGCTCGACTCCCCTACGAGCAGTACTTC	CASSVARLPYEQYF	TRBV9	TRBJ2-7	-	-
TGCGCCAGCAGCTTGTCCGTTGTTACAGTTAAAGATGGCTACACCTTC	CASSLSVVTVKDGYTF	TRBV5-1	TRBJ1-2	-	-
TGTGCTATCGAAAGGGGAACCTATGGCTACACCTTC	CAIERGTYGYTF	TRBV2	TRBJ1-2	once	-
TGTGCCAGCAGCTTACAGGCCTACGAGCAGTACTTC	CASSLQAYEQYF	TRBV13	TRBJ2-7	few	-
TGTGCCAGCAGCTTGGGTCAGGGGACCTATGGCTACACCTTC	CASSLGQGTYGYTF	TRBV5-4	TRBJ1-2	-	-
TGTGCCAGCCACGACAGGTTTGATGGCTACACCTTC	CASHDRFDGYTF	TRBV2	TRBJ1-2	once	-
TGTGCCAGCAGTGAAGGGGCCCCCATGGAGACCCAGTACTTC	CASSEGAPMETQYF	TRBV2	TRBJ2-5	-	-
TGTGCCAGCAGCTCTCCTCTGCCGGGAGGGGACAGGGGATACAATGAGCAGTTCTTC	CASSSPLPGGDRGYNEQFF	TRBV11-2	TRBJ2-1	-	TRBD1
TGTGCCAGCAGCTTCGACTCATACAATGAGCAGTTCTTC	CASSFDSYNEQFF	TRBV7-9	TRBJ2-1	-	-
TGTGCCAGCAGCTCGATCCGGACAATGAACACTGAAGCTTTCTTT	CASSSIRTMNTEAFF	TRBV7-9	TRBJ1-1	-	-
TGTGCCAGCAGTTCTCGGACTAGCGGGACATACGAGCAGTACTTC	CASSSRTSGTYEQYF	TRBV28	TRBJ2-7	-	TRBD2
TGTGCCAGCAACAAAGGGGTCGGGCAGCCCCAGCATTTT	CASNKGVGQPQHF	TRBV4-2	TRBJ1-5	-	-
TGTGCCAGTAGTCCCTGGGACACGTACAATGAGCAGTTCTTC	CASSPWDTYNEQFF	TRBV19	TRBJ2-1	-	-
TGTGCCAGTACCAGGGAGCGGGAGGGCTACAATGAGCAGTTCTTC	CASTREREGYNEQFF	TRBV19	TRBJ2-1	-	TRBD2
TGCGCCAGCAGCTTAGACAGGCCCTTCGTGAACACTGAAGCTTTCTTT	CASSLDRPFVNTEAFF	TRBV5-1	TRBJ1-1	-	-
TGTGCCAGCAGCTTGGAACTAGGTCGTAGCGGGAGTACAGATACGCAGTATTTT	CASSLELGRSGSTDTQYF	TRBV5-5	TRBJ2-3	-	TRBD2
TGTGCCAGCATCTCCCCGGACGCAAAGGGCGATGAGCAGTTCTTC	CASISPDAKGDEQFF	TRBV6-5	TRBJ2-1	-	-